This TCR beta chain is from a study of blood T cell repertoires in COVID-19. About the research overall: Sources were T cells, B-cell-depleted T cells, or PBMCs; the material itself was cDNA or gDNA.

Study processing details: Cell counts per sample came from amplifying reference gene primers. Sequencing used immunoSEQ multiplex PCR; TCRdb keeps in-frame clones, though not all of them. V and J calls plus clone size are reproduced from that table; the DNA served to infer D and trimming. The sample holds under 200,000 clones, approximately 84% seen once. Sequencing input: peripheral blood. This clonotype was obtained from a human donor with acute or convalescent COVID-19. The donor label of this sample is uncertain.

The CDR3 loop reads CASSSTPTGIHEAFF. The CDR3 coding sequence is TGTGCCAGCAGCTCCACCCCGACAGGTATACATGAAGCTTTCTTT. This chain connects TRBV28 to TRBJ1-1; D possibly corresponds to TRBD1 (6 bases). The CDR3 loop spans 15 amino acids. Trimming cost V 6 bases and J 7 bases, with 21 bases left between them. Germline loops: CDR1 MDHEN, CDR2 SYDVKM.